Listed below are T cell receptor beta chains from one sample, sequenced in a study of T cells after yellow fever vaccination. In TCRdb, the 5' RACE reads were re-called with MiXCR into one record per CDR3 protein. Altogether 40,000 to 50,000 distinct CDR3 sequences are present, 5.5% to 8% being singletons, with the ten largest covering 10%. The source material was PBMCs, either bulk or a sorted T-cell subset (CD4+, CD8+, memory, or dextramer-sorted; not recorded which), sampled 45 days after the yellow fever booster vaccination. These receptors all stem from a man younger than 45 who received the YFV17D yellow fever vaccine. Both conserved end residues are part of each CDR3. A D gene is named only where the DNA matches it firmly. Size tells how often a clone was seen (once, few, many) or the class of an expanded clone, and some rows leave it out.

D	V	J	size	CDR3	DNA
.	TRBV7-2	TRBJ1-5	few	CASSHGDARAQHF	TGTGCCAGCAGCCATGGGGACGCTCGGGCCCAGCATTTT
TRBD2	TRBV4-2	TRBJ2-1	few	CASSQVSGTLLNEQFF	TGTGCCAGCAGCCAGGTTAGCGGGACGCTCTTAAATGAGCAGTTCTTC
TRBD1	TRBV4-3	TRBJ2-7	few	CASSQAGQGGPYEQYF	TGCGCCAGCAGCCAAGCCGGACAGGGGGGCCCCTACGAGCAGTACTTC
.	TRBV7-2	TRBJ1-2	many	CASSFGQGTSANYGYTF	TGTGCCAGCAGCTTCGGTCAGGGTACTTCAGCTAACTATGGCTACACCTTC
TRBD2	TRBV5-8	TRBJ2-1	few	CASSLAGREQFF	TGTGCCAGCAGCTTAGCGGGACGGGAGCAGTTCTTC
.	TRBV7-9	TRBJ2-5	many	CASTTLGETQYF	TGTGCCAGCACCACTCTGGGAGAGACCCAGTACTTC
.	TRBV25-1	TRBJ1-5	.	CASTTRDRGGNQPQHF	TGTGCCAGCACCACCCGGGACCGTGGGGGCAATCAGCCCCAGCATTTT
.	TRBV5-5	TRBJ2-7	few	CASTWTGAEFYEQYF	TGTGCCAGCACCTGGACCGGGGCCGAATTTTACGAGCAGTACTTC
.	TRBV4-2	TRBJ1-5	.	CASSRYQVGNQPQHF	TGTGCCAGCAGCCGCTACCAAGTTGGGAATCAGCCCCAGCATTTT
.	TRBV28	TRBJ2-1	many	CASSLAGNEQFF	TGTGCCAGCAGCCTGGCGGGCAATGAGCAGTTCTTC
.	TRBV5-6	TRBJ1-3	many	CASSPKTGSGNTIYF	TGTGCCAGCAGCCCGAAGACAGGCTCTGGAAACACCATATATTTT
.	TRBV20-1	TRBJ1-4	many	CSVPATAAQKLFF	TGCAGTGTTCCGGCGACCGCCGCCCAAAAACTGTTTTTT
.	TRBV10-3	TRBJ1-1	.	CAISEGQGNTEAFF	TGTGCCATCAGTGAGGGTCAGGGTAACACTGAAGCTTTCTTT
TRBD1	TRBV10-3	TRBJ2-4	.	CAISEELTGVAKNIQYF	TGTGCCATCAGTGAAGAATTGACAGGGGTAGCCAAAAACATTCAGTACTTC
.	TRBV18	TRBJ2-5	.	CASSRVQAFEETQYF	TGTGCCAGCTCACGAGTGCAGGCGTTTGAGGAGACCCAGTACTTC
.	TRBV4-3	TRBJ2-2	many	CASSQDPGVNAGELFF	TGCGCCAGCAGCCAAGACCCCGGAGTCAACGCCGGGGAGCTGTTTTTT
.	TRBV5-1	TRBJ2-7	.	CASSLLSSYEQYF	TGCGCCAGCAGCTTGTTATCTTCCTACGAGCAGTACTTC